The clone carrying this TCR beta chain was recorded a few times. Its antigen is unidentified. Trimming removed 2 bases at V and 4 bases at J, with 11 bases between. CDR3 size: 14 residues. Germline V lookup: CDR1 LNHNV, CDR2 YYDKDF (reference sequence). This sample was included in a study of identical twins. Overall study findings and caveats: A lower insertion count was a feature of abundant cord blood beta clonotypes, with no such feature in memory repertoires.

Carrying unique molecular identifiers, the cDNA also gained a universal primer site through template switching. TCRdb reprocessed the 5' RACE reads via MiXCR and lists one record per CDR3 protein. The sample lists hundreds of thousands of distinct CDR3 sequences, approximately 6.1% occurring once. The receptor was isolated from a man between 18 and 29 years old in good health. Sequencing used naive T cells sorted from blood. The chain couples TRBV15 to TRBJ1-1; D not certain. CDR3 coding DNA: TGTGCCACCAGCAGACCGCAGGCGGTCACTGAAGCTTTCTTT. Translated: CATSRPQAVTEAFF.